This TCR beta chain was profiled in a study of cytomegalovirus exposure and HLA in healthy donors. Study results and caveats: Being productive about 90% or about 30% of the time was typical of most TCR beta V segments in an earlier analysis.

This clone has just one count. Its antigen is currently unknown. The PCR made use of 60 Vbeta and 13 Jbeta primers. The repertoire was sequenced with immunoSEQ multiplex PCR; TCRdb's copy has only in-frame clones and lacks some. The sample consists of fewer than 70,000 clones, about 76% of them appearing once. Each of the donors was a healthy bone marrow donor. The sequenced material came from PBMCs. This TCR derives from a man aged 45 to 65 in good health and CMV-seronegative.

CDR3 nucleotide sequence: TGTGCCAGCAGCTTAGAACGGGTCGGACAGAGAAAGACCCAGTACTTC. As protein: CASSLERVGQRKTQYF. The V call is TRBV11-2, the J call TRBJ2-5, with a tentative D call TRBD1 (6 bases). CDR3 length equals 16 residues. Germline V lookup: CDR1 SGHAT, CDR2 FQNNGV. V lost 0 bases and J lost 6, with 17 bases in between.